The next 10 T cell receptor beta chains were all read from a single sample in a study of T cells after yellow fever vaccination. One entry per CDR3 protein, called by TCRdb with MiXCR from the 5' RACE reads. The sample includes 500,000 to 650,000 distinct CDR3 sequences, about a sixth seen only once; the top ten take approximately 15%. Here the sequenced sample was PBMCs, taken 4 to 5 days after the first yellow fever vaccination. Every receptor here comes from a man aged 18 to 29 who received the YFV17D yellow fever vaccine.

This rearrangement joins TRBV12-3 or TRBV12-4 to TRBJ2-3, with D maybe TRBD1 (6 bases). The V and J ends lost 8 bases and 6 bases respectively, with 15 bases between them. This CDR3 is 13 amino acids long. The CDR3 DNA reads TGTGCCAGCCAGGGGAACTGGGGGGATACGCAGTATTTT. Amino acid sequence: CASQGNWGDTQYF.

The chain carries TRBV5-1 and TRBJ1-1, with a possible D match to TRBD1 (5 bases). Germline V gives CDR1 SGHRS, CDR2 YFSETQ. Trimming took off 1 base at V and 3 bases at J, with 13 bases between the two ends. The CDR3 has 15 residues. As DNA, the CDR3 is TGCGCCAGCAGCTTGAGCCTGGGAGGGGACACTGAAGCTTTCTTT. This translates into CASSLSLGGDTEAFF.

The V call is TRBV10-3, the J call TRBJ2-3; 7 positions match TRBD1. From germline, CDR1 is ENHRY and CDR2 SYGVKD. J lost 5 bases, V lost 8 bases, and 7 bases had no gene match. The CDR3 contains 13 residues. The CDR3 region is CAIGTGDLDTQYF. DNA of the CDR3: TGTGCCATCGGAACAGGGGATTTAGATACGCAGTATTTT.

This chain joins TRBV10-3 and TRBJ2-3; 10 bases are shared with TRBD2. J lost 7 bases, V lost 3 bases, and 7 bases had no gene match. The germline V gene encodes CDR1 ENHRY and CDR2 SYGVKD. The CDR3 is 15 amino acids. The CDR3 here is CAISEASGGANTQYF. Written as DNA, the CDR3 is TGTGCCATCAGTGAAGCCAGCGGGGGGGCGAATACGCAGTATTTT.

This clonotype has a handful of counts. The J gene is TRBJ1-6, the V gene TRBV4-3; D gene uncertain. Trimming removed 1 base from V and 0 bases from J, with 16 bases in between. This CDR3 spans 19 amino acids. The V gene's germline CDR1 is LGHNA and CDR2 YSLEER. CDR3 sequence reads: CASSQGVIGLSSYNSPLHF. The CDR3, as DNA: TGCGCCAGCAGCCAAGGTGTGATTGGATTGAGCTCCTATAATTCACCCCTCCACTTT.

This clonotype has just a few counts. This chain links TRBV19 with TRBJ1-2; D is possibly TRBD1 (5 bases). Germline CDR1 reads LNHDA; CDR2 reads SQIVND (reference sequence). V was trimmed by 2 bases and J by 5 bases, leaving 18 bases between them. The CDR3 length is 16 residues. CDR3 sequence: CASSILRDGVGYGYTF. CDR3 nucleotide sequence: TGTGCCAGTAGTATACTCCGGGACGGTGTGGGGTATGGCTACACCTTC.

This clonotype has more than one count but fewer than ten. The chain has TRBV24-1 and TRBJ2-7; TRBD2 is a possible D gene (5 bases). Germline CDR1 KGHDR, CDR2 SFDVKD. CDR3 length equals 13 residues. The V end lost 3 bases, the J end lost 5 bases, and 10 bases lay between the germline ends. Here the CDR3 DNA reads TGTGCCACCAGTGATCACGGGGTCCACGAGCAGTACGTC. It codes for CATSDHGVHEQYV.

CDR3 amino acids: CASRLTHTGELFF. CDR3 nucleotide sequence: TGTGCCAGCAGACTGACTCACACCGGGGAGCTGTTTTTT. The chain joins TRBV12-3 or TRBV12-4 to TRBJ2-2; D is unresolved. V was pared by 6 bases and J by 3 bases, with 8 bases between. The CDR3 length is 13 residues.

This clonotype has a handful of counts. The chain has TRBV7-2 and TRBJ2-4, with 9 bases matching TRBD1. V lost 5 bases, J lost 0 bases, and 8 bases stayed unmatched. From germline, CDR1 is SGHTA and CDR2 FQGNSA. The CDR3 sequence is 17 residues long. The CDR3 bases are TGTGCCAGCAGCGGGGGGGACAGGGAGCTAGCCAAAAACATTCAGTACTTC. Its translation: CASSGGDRELAKNIQYF. The entire variable domain, with the rest obtained from reference TRBV7-2 and TRBJ2-4, is as follows: GAGVSQSPSNKVTEKGKDVELRCDPISGHTALYWYRQSLGQGLEFLIYFQGNSAPDKSGLPSDRFSAERTGGSVSTLTIQRTQQEDSAVYLCASSGGDRELAKNIQYFGAGTRLSVL.

This clonotype has a handful of counts. The CDR3 loop is CASSLRLGHYGYTF. CDR3 coding DNA: TGTGCCAGCAGTTTACGGCTGGGACACTATGGCTACACCTTC. The chain has TRBV27 and TRBJ1-2; possibly TRBD1 for D (5 bases). The V gene's germline CDR1 is MNHEY and CDR2 SMNVEV (reference sequence). This CDR3 comprises 14 residues. The ends were cut back, 2 bases at V and 3 bases at J, with 10 bases in the middle.